This T cell receptor beta chain was retrieved from a study of blood T cell repertoires in COVID-19 (dated by TCRdb to the early 2020s). General notes on the study: Collaborator samples came from the United States, Italy and Spain and covered acute and convalescent phases of COVID-19. A freely available public database, intended as a resource for researchers studying the immune response to SARS-CoV-2, is where the repertoires were released. The prospective study material was composed of cDNA or gDNA derived from T cells, B-cell-depleted T cells, or PBMCs. Where HLA class I and class II types were available, the types were taken from metadata supplied by the sample provider, not from assay-based typing. Subjects who had been exposed to COVID-19, were actively infected with it, or had recovered from it provided the deeply sampled blood TCRbeta repertoires that made up the dataset. A de-identified subject ID, COVID-19 status, age in years and sex were almost always included in the sample metadata. The samples were drawn from two sources: the first 160 participants of the ongoing ImmuneRACE study, and 950 to 1,500 subjects contributed by 6 global collaborators. Results the study describes overall, beyond this receptor: How much clinical and demographic metadata was included differed by source and by participant, and the metadata was provided uncurated.

TCRbeta CDR3 regions were amplified from genomic DNA by means of the immunoSEQ Assay, a bias-controlled multiplex PCR. On the study's bioinformatics: The number of nucleated cells in each sample was estimated by amplification of reference gene primers within the assay. To quantify the absolute abundance of each unique TCRbeta CDR3 rearrangement, sequence reads were collapsed and filtered. For each sample, productive Simpson clonality was calculated by taking the square root of Simpson's diversity index across productive rearrangements. Entries here come from immuneACCESS through TCRdb and include only in-frame sequences with V and J called. Some clones fail to appear in such tables; in the studies checked, an unresolved V gene covers under half of the shortfall, and the cause of the remainder is unknown. V and J calls plus clone size are reproduced from that table; the DNA served to infer D and trimming. Across this sample there are 150,000 or so clones, with about 88% seen only once. 2.3% of the sample lies in the top ten.

For CDR1 and CDR2, the germline V gene lists LGHNA and YNFKEQ. Here V drops 7 bases and J drops 6 bases, and the junction holds 11 bases not matched to any gene. Taken from cysteine to phenylalanine, the CDR3 has 17 residues. Only the CDR3 DNA stays, 51 bases, in frame from base 1. In regard to this clone: The antigen it binds to is not known. Per-nucleotide qualities are absent, and no much larger clonotype sits a single base away.

Whole blood was collected in K2EDTA tubes by collaborating institutions according to the institutions' own protocols. For TCRbeta analysis, collaborators shipped samples in one of three forms: frozen whole blood, isolated PBMCs, or DNA extracted from either of those sample types. The sample taken for sequencing was peripheral blood. This TCR derives from a human donor in a cohort sampled during active COVID-19. Recombination linked TRBV4-2 to TRBJ2-1; TRBD2 fits 14 bases in the junction. The CDR3 reads as follows: CASTMTGGTSGGNEQFF. In nucleotides, the sequence is TGTGCCAGCACCATGACGGGAGGGACTAGCGGGGGCAATGAGCAGTTCTTC.